The 23 T cell receptor beta chains below come from one sample, sequenced in a study of T cells after yellow fever vaccination. MiXCR was run by TCRdb on the 5' RACE reads, yielding one entry per CDR3 protein. Of roughly 340,000 distinct CDR3 sequences in the sample, 4% are singletons; the top ten hold 20% to 30%. The specimen comprised PBMCs, sampled 5 days after the yellow fever booster vaccination. These receptors came from a man in his late teens or twenties who received the YFV17D yellow fever vaccine.

This clonotype was seen a few times. The chain recombines TRBV20-1 with TRBJ2-3, with D tentatively TRBD1 (5 bases). V lost 8 bases to trimming and J lost 3 bases, with 21 bases between them. Germline CDR1 reads DFQATT; CDR2 reads SNEGSKA (reference sequence). The CDR3 totals 15 residues. In nucleotides, the CDR3 is TGCAGTACGTTAGGGGCTGACAGAGGAACAGATACGCAGTATTTT. It codes for CSTLGADRGTDTQYF.

This clonotype has ten or more counts. The chain uses TRBV18 and TRBJ2-2; D gene ambiguous. In germline, CDR1 is KGHSH, CDR2 LQKENI. The V gene lost 4 bases and the J gene lost 4 bases, with 7 bases spanning the gap. The CDR3 loop spans 13 amino acids. The CDR3 DNA reads TGTGCCAGCTCACTCGACATCACCGGGGAGCTGTTTTTT. This gives the protein CASSLDITGELFF.

The gene calls are TRBV20-1 and TRBJ2-3; D unresolved. Trimming cost V 8 bases and J 2 bases, with 14 bases left between them. Germline values: CDR1 DFQATT, CDR2 SNEGSKA (reference sequence). The CDR3 totals 13 residues. The CDR3 region is CSPDDRVTDTQYF. The DNA of the CDR3 is TGCAGTCCGGACGATCGGGTCACAGATACGCAGTATTTT.

This clonotype was picked up many times. The chain couples TRBV23-1 to TRBJ2-5; D is perhaps TRBD1 (6 bases). TRBV23-1 is sorted into the ORF group, with uncertain function. The CDR3 runs 19 residues. With 0 bases removed from V and 5 bases from J, the gap between germline ends came to 25 bases. CDR3 sequence: CASSQSGLRMDRGRETQYF. In nucleotides, the CDR3 is TGCGCCAGCAGTCAATCGGGTCTTCGTATGGACAGAGGTCGGGAGACCCAGTACTTC.

This clonotype was observed a few times. The V call is TRBV18, the J call TRBJ1-1; D is possibly TRBD1 (5 bases). Trimming took off 4 bases at V and 0 bases at J, with 9 bases between the two ends. CDR1 KGHSH and CDR2 LQKENI come from the germline V gene. This CDR3 is built from 14 residues. In DNA form, the CDR3 reads TGTGCCAGCTCACAGAACAGGCTGAACACTGAAGCTTTCTTT. Amino acid sequence: CASSQNRLNTEAFF.

This clonotype was observed a few times. The chain is built from TRBV7-2 and TRBJ1-2; 7 bases fit TRBD1. V shed 3 bases and J 3 bases; nucleotides not matched to a gene: 4. In germline, CDR1 is SGHTA, CDR2 FQGNSA. CDR3 length: 14 residues. The CDR3 loop reads CASSFPGQYYGYTF. The DNA for the CDR3 is TGTGCCAGCAGCTTCCCGGGACAGTACTATGGCTACACCTTC.

A few counts support this clonotype. The chain uses TRBV6-5 and TRBJ2-7, with D perhaps matching TRBD1 (5 bases). The germline CDR1 and CDR2 sequences are MNHEY and SVGAGI. Trimming removed 6 bases at V and 3 bases at J, with 18 bases between. CDR3 length equals 15 residues. The CDR3 region has the DNA TGTGCCAGCAGCCTCAATGGGGCAGTCAACTACGAGCAGTACTTC. Amino acid sequence: CASSLNGAVNYEQYF.

The rearrangement uses TRBV20-1 and TRBJ2-2; D possibly matches TRBD1 or TRBD2 (5 bases each). This CDR3 is built from 12 residues. Trimming pared 3 bases from V and 6 bases from J, leaving 8 bases between. Germline V CDR1 and CDR2: DFQATT, SNEGSKA (reference sequence). The CDR3 here is CSASWGSGELFF. The DNA of the CDR3 is TGCAGTGCTAGTTGGGGGTCCGGGGAGCTGTTTTTT.

The chain uses TRBV19 and TRBJ1-2; D remains unclear. Germline V gives CDR1 LNHDA, CDR2 SQIVND (reference sequence). V shed 6 bases and J shed 3 bases, with 11 bases lying between them. This CDR3 comprises 13 residues. The CDR3 DNA sequence: TGTGCCAGTAGGGAAGACTGGGACTATGGCTACACCTTC. Encoded protein: CASREDWDYGYTF.

This clonotype was recorded at least ten times. This chain connects TRBV12-3 or TRBV12-4 to TRBJ1-1, with D possibly matching TRBD1 (6 bases). The CDR3 extends over 15 amino acids. Trimming pared 1 base from V and 4 bases from J, leaving 13 bases between. CDR3 in amino acids: CASSLGAGEGTEAFF. In DNA, the CDR3 is TGTGCCAGCAGTTTAGGCGCAGGGGAGGGCACTGAAGCTTTCTTT.

This clonotype was detected only a few times. The genes are TRBV7-9 and TRBJ1-2; 9 bases align to TRBD1. V dropped 3 bases and J dropped 4; count of bases not matched to a gene: 9. The CDR3 consists of 16 residues. In germline, CDR1 is SEHNR, CDR2 FQNEAQ (reference sequence). This chain's CDR3 is CASSFSIGQGSYGYTF. The CDR3 nucleotides read TGTGCCAGCAGCTTTTCGATAGGACAGGGGAGCTATGGCTACACCTTC.

As DNA, the CDR3 is TGCAGCGTTGGGGGGACAGTAGGAAACACCATATATTTT. This encodes CSVGGTVGNTIYF. This chain connects TRBV29-1 to TRBJ1-3, with TRBD1 identical over 7 bases. Germline V gives CDR1 SQVTM, CDR2 ANQGSEA. The CDR3 contains 13 residues. V shed 4 bases and J 4 bases; nucleotides not matched to a gene: 4.

This clonotype was seen a few times. The chain couples TRBV4-2 to TRBJ2-6; TRBD1 agrees at 10 bases. The trim removed 0 bases at V and 0 bases at J, leaving 11 bases unmatched. This CDR3 is built from 21 residues. Germline V gene lookup returns CDR1 LGHNA and CDR2 YNFKEQ. As DNA, the CDR3 is TGTGCCAGCAGCCAAGAGACAGGGGGCCTTACTATTAGCTCTGGGGCCAACGTCCTGACTTTC. Amino acids: CASSQETGGLTISSGANVLTF.

In this sample, this clonotype turned up a few times. The chain has TRBV15 and TRBJ2-2; possible D gene TRBD1, 5 bases. This CDR3 contains 20 residues. The V end was cut by 3 bases, the J end by 1 base, with 24 bases between. Germline values: CDR1 LNHNV, CDR2 YYDKDF (reference sequence). The CDR3 DNA reads as TGTGCCACCAGCAGGACCTCAGGGTACGTTTGGACCGAGAACACCGGGGAGCTGTTTTTT. It is translated as CATSRTSGYVWTENTGELFF.

This clonotype was seen many times. The chain recombines TRBV27 with TRBJ1-3; D uncertain. CDR1 is MNHEY, CDR2 SMNVEV, per germline (reference sequence). The CDR3 runs to 16 residues. Trimming pared 1 base from V and 0 bases from J, leaving 10 bases between. CDR3: CASSLLPPSSGNTIYF. DNA for the CDR3: TGTGCCAGCAGTTTATTACCCCCGAGCTCTGGAAACACCATATATTTT.

V usage is TRBV7-2 and J usage is TRBJ2-1; 7 bases line up with TRBD2. Trimming cost V 0 bases and J 0 bases; bases outside gene matches: 5. This CDR3 region has 17 residues. Germline V gene lookup returns CDR1 SGHTA and CDR2 FQGNSA. The CDR3, as DNA: TGTGCCAGCAGCTTAGCGGCAAGCGGGGTCTCCTACAATGAGCAGTTCTTC. Protein product: CASSLAASGVSYNEQFF.

This clonotype was detected a few times. This sequence joins TRBV20-1 and TRBJ2-7; 8 nucleotides align to TRBD2. Losses at the gene ends were 3 bases for V and 5 bases for J; bases not matched to a gene: 6. Germline assignment: CDR1 DFQATT and CDR2 SNEGSKA (reference sequence). This CDR3 spans 13 amino acids. CDR3 protein: CSASGRGVHEQYF. Here the CDR3 DNA reads TGCAGTGCTAGTGGGCGGGGGGTCCACGAGCAGTACTTC.

V is TRBV29-1 and J is TRBJ2-7; D unresolved. The CDR3 sequence is 12 residues long. Per the germline V gene, CDR1 is SQVTM and CDR2 is ANQGSEA. V lost 7 bases and J 9 bases, leaving 19 bases between the germline ends. Here the CDR3 DNA reads TGCAGCGCCCAAGAGGTTGGCCCGGGGCAGTACTTC. This codes for CSAQEVGPGQYF.

This clonotype was seen repeatedly, ten times or more. DNA of the CDR3: TGTGCCAGCAGCCAAGTGGTGCAGGAGACCCAGTACTTC. It translates to CASSQVVQETQYF. This chain uses TRBV4-2 with TRBJ2-5; no reliable D call. Trimming took off 1 base at V and 5 bases at J, with 8 bases between the two ends. Germline CDR1 is LGHNA and CDR2 is YNFKEQ. This CDR3 spans 13 amino acids.

The rearrangement uses TRBV3-1 and TRBJ2-1, with D possibly being TRBD2 (6 bases). CDR3 length equals 13 residues. Trimming shortened V by 1 base and J by 10 bases, and 11 bases separated the two germline ends. Germline lookup yields CDR1 LGHDT and CDR2 YNNKEL (reference sequence). The CDR3 reads CASSQGSSGEQFF. CDR3 sequence (DNA): TGTGCCAGCAGCCAAGGGAGTAGCGGCGAGCAGTTCTTC.

The chain couples TRBV2 to TRBJ2-5, with 10 bases that match TRBD1. This CDR3 contains 16 residues. Trimming cost V 8 bases and J 3 bases; bases outside gene matches: 12. Per the germline V gene, CDR1 is SNHLY and CDR2 is FYNNEI. CDR3 loop: CASGTGTGEREETQYF. DNA of the CDR3: TGTGCCAGCGGGACCGGGACAGGGGAAAGAGAAGAGACCCAGTACTTC.

At least ten counts were recorded for this clonotype. This chain uses TRBV9 with TRBJ2-1, with a tentative D call TRBD1 (7 bases). V was pared by 7 bases and J by 8 bases, with 16 bases between. This CDR3 comprises 13 residues. Germline lookup yields CDR1 SGDLS and CDR2 YYNGEE. The CDR3 DNA reads TGTGCCAGCCGAGGGACAGCGGGCGATGAGCAGTTCTTC. Its translation: CASRGTAGDEQFF.

A few counts support this clonotype. V is TRBV6-2 or TRBV6-3 and J is TRBJ2-2; perhaps D is TRBD1 or TRBD2 (5 bases each). The CDR3 consists of 14 residues. The V and J ends lost 8 bases and 1 base respectively, with 11 bases between them. Germline V gene sequence: CDR1 MNHEY, CDR2 SVGEGT. CDR3 bases: TGTGCCAGCTCCGGGACGGTGAACACCGGGGAGCTGTTTTTT. Amino acid sequence: CASSGTVNTGELFF.